These T cell receptor beta chains were read from a single sample in a study of cytomegalovirus exposure and HLA in healthy donors. The table came from immunoSEQ multiplex PCR; TCRdb's copy has only in-frame clones and leaves some out. The sample holds 120,000 or so clones, 10% to 13% seen once. What was sequenced was PBMCs. The receptors were sampled from a woman under 30 in good health and CMV-seropositive. The CDR3 runs from the conserved cysteine through the conserved F or W. The order of the fields is D gene, V gene, J gene, clone size, CDR3 protein, CDR3 DNA. D genes are given only for firm matches. Clone size appears in some rows only: once, few, many, or a class for an expanded clone.

D: NA
V: TRBV5-1
J: TRBJ2-1
size: NA
CDR3: CASSPYSGNNEQFF
DNA: TGCGCCAGCAGTCCCTATAGCGGCAACAATGAGCAGTTCTTC

D: TRBD2
V: TRBV10-3
J: TRBJ2-1
size: NA
CDR3: CAIRTSGNNEQFF
DNA: TGTGCCATCAGGACTAGCGGGAACAATGAGCAGTTCTTC

D: TRBD2
V: TRBV7-8
J: TRBJ2-1
size: NA
CDR3: CASSPTGLAGLYEQFF
DNA: TGTGCCAGCAGCCCGACGGGACTAGCGGGTCTGTATGAGCAGTTCTTC

D: TRBD2
V: TRBV7-2
J: TRBJ2-7
size: NA
CDR3: CASSSGLAGGHEQYF
DNA: TGTGCCAGCAGCTCCGGACTAGCGGGAGGCCACGAGCAGTACTTC

D: TRBD2
V: TRBV19
J: TRBJ2-1
size: few
CDR3: CASSPTIGGLGFF
DNA: TGTGCCAGTAGTCCTACGATAGGGGGACTAGGGTTCTTC

D: NA
V: TRBV2
J: TRBJ1-3
size: many
CDR3: CASSDSEGRNTIYF
DNA: TGTGCCAGCAGTGATTCGGAGGGAAGAAACACCATATATTTT

D: TRBD2
V: TRBV6-6
J: TRBJ2-1
size: NA
CDR3: CASGRTSGIYNEQFF
DNA: TGTGCCAGCGGAAGGACTAGCGGTATTTACAATGAGCAGTTCTTC

D: NA
V: TRBV5-1
J: TRBJ2-4
size: few
CDR3: CASSLGQGGNIQYF
DNA: TGCGCCAGCAGCTTGGGCCAGGGAGGAAACATTCAGTACTTC

D: NA
V: TRBV6-4
J: TRBJ2-3
size: few
CDR3: CASSATGNTDTQYF
DNA: TGTGCCAGCAGTGCTACGGGGAACACAGATACGCAGTATTTT

D: TRBD2
V: TRBV4-1
J: TRBJ2-1
size: medium-sized
CDR3: CASSQTSGTYNEQFF
DNA: TGCGCCAGCAGCCAAACTAGCGGGACTTACAATGAGCAGTTCTTC

D: NA
V: TRBV7-6
J: TRBJ2-1
size: NA
CDR3: CATRLNNEQFF
DNA: TGTGCCACCCGACTGAACAATGAGCAGTTCTTC

D: TRBD1
V: TRBV27
J: TRBJ2-7
size: NA
CDR3: CASSLRGDRIFEQYF
DNA: TGTGCCAGCAGTTTAAGAGGGGACAGGATTTTCGAGCAGTACTTC

D: TRBD1
V: TRBV6-5
J: TRBJ1-1
size: NA
CDR3: CASSSGTGFEAFF
DNA: TGTGCCAGCAGTTCCGGGACAGGATTTGAAGCTTTCTTT

D: TRBD1
V: TRBV11-2
J: TRBJ1-1
size: NA
CDR3: CASSLGQGNTEAFF
DNA: TGTGCCAGCAGCTTAGGACAGGGAAACACTGAAGCTTTCTTT

D: NA
V: TRBV28
J: TRBJ1-3
size: NA
CDR3: CASKTAGRGSGNTIYF
DNA: TGTGCCAGCAAGACGGCGGGACGCGGCTCTGGAAACACCATATATTTT

D: TRBD1
V: TRBV5-3
J: TRBJ2-7
size: few
CDR3: CARNTDQGAHYEQYF
DNA: TGTGCCAGAAACACAGATCAGGGGGCCCACTACGAGCAGTACTTC

D: TRBD2
V: TRBV18
J: TRBJ2-1
size: few
CDR3: CASSPVAGGPNEQFF
DNA: TGTGCCAGCTCACCGGTAGCGGGAGGTCCCAATGAGCAGTTCTTC

D: NA
V: TRBV2
J: TRBJ2-7
size: few
CDR3: CASSDSYEQYF
DNA: TGTGCCAGCAGTGACAGCTACGAGCAGTACTTC

D: TRBD2
V: TRBV7-8
J: TRBJ2-5
size: few
CDR3: CASSATSGSLETQYF
DNA: TGTGCCAGCAGCGCTACTAGCGGGAGCTTGGAGACCCAGTACTTC

D: TRBD1
V: TRBV25-1
J: TRBJ2-7
size: few
CDR3: CASSRPVDRGGIYEQYF
DNA: TGTGCCAGCAGTCGACCAGTGGACAGGGGCGGAATCTACGAGCAGTACTTC

D: NA
V: TRBV15
J: TRBJ2-1
size: NA
CDR3: CATSRVGLSNEQFF
DNA: TGTGCCACCAGCAGAGTAGGACTGTCGAATGAGCAGTTCTTC

D: TRBD2
V: TRBV27
J: TRBJ2-7
size: few
CDR3: CATNSGMSPRQYF
DNA: TGTGCCACCAATAGCGGGATGTCCCCTCGGCAGTACTTC

D: TRBD1
V: TRBV7-9
J: TRBJ2-7
size: NA
CDR3: CASSLGTGELNEQYF
DNA: TGTGCCAGCAGCTTAGGTACAGGGGAATTGAACGAGCAGTACTTC

D: NA
V: TRBV28
J: TRBJ1-5
size: few
CDR3: CASSFVDRDQPQHF
DNA: TGTGCCAGCAGTTTTGTGGACAGAGATCAGCCCCAGCATTTT

D: TRBD1
V: TRBV7-9
J: TRBJ1-4
size: few
CDR3: CASSLVGDRNEKLFF
DNA: TGTGCCAGCAGCTTAGTAGGGGACAGAAATGAAAAACTGTTTTTT